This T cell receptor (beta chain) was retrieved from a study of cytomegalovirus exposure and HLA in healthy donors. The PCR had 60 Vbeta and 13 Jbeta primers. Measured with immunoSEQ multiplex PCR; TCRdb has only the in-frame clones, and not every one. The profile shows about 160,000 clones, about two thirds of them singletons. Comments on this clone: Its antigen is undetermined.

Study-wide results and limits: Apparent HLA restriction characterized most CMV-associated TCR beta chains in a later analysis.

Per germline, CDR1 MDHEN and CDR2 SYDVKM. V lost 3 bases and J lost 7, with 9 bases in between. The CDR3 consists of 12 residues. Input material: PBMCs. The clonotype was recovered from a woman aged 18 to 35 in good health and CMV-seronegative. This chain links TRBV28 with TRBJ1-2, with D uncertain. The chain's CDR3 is CASSFSDLGYTF. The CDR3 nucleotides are TGTGCCAGCAGTTTTAGTGATCTTGGCTACACCTTC.